This T cell receptor beta chain stems from a study of tumor-infiltrating lymphocytes in primary liver carcinoma. Starting material of 500 to 600 ng total RNA yielded TCR beta cDNA via a constant-region primer. Modified slightly, ARM-PCR produced TCR beta libraries over three nested multiplex PCR rounds. The first two PCR rounds, roughly 10 cycles each, used TRBV1-TRBV30 forward primers and a C-beta reverse primer. Via MiXCR, TCRdb re-called the multiplex PCR reads, giving one row per CDR3 protein. The table includes approximately 190,000 distinct CDR3 sequences, 70% to 90% detected once. RNA and DNA were co-extracted from about 19-30 mg of unsorted bulk tissue. Primary liver carcinoma, confirmed by histopathology, was surgically resected. With respect to this clonotype: Its cognate antigen is unknown. Given a much more abundant clone one base away, this may be a read error.

Whole-study findings and limits: Tumor specimens were characterized by a significantly higher top-250-clone fraction than blood (p = 0.039). Representation across all five tumor regions was limited to only about 7.5-24% of top clones.

The ends were cut back, 6 bases at V and 4 bases at J, with 22 bases in the middle. The CDR3 has 16 residues. Germline V gene data show CDR1 as SEHNR and CDR2 as FQNEAQ (reference sequence). The specimen was tumor tissue from primary liver carcinoma. This TCR derives from a man aged 35 to 55 with primary liver carcinoma and hepatitis B virus infection. This chain joins TRBV7-9 and TRBJ2-7; tentatively, D is TRBD2 (7 bases). The CDR3 bases are TGTGCCAGCAGACCCCCCCTAGTGGGAGGGGGATACGAGCAGTACTTC. The encoded protein is CASRPPLVGGGYEQYF.